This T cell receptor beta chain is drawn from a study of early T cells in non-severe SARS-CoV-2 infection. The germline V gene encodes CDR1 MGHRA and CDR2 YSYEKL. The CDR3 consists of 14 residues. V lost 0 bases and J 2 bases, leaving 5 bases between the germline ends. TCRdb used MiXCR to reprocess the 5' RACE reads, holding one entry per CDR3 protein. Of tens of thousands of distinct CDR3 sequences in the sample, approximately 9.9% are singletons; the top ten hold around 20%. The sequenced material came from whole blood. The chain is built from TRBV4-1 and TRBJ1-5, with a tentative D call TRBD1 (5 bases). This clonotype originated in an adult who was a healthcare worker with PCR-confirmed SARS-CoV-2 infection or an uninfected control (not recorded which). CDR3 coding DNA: TGCGCCAGCAGCCAAGACAGGGGCAATCAGCCCCAGCATTTT. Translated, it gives CASSQDRGNQPQHF.